This TCR beta chain was sequenced during a study of shared clonotypes between healthy human individuals. Study-wide background: Those who served as donors were a couple of women and a few men between the ages of 18 and 49. Whole-study findings and limits: Sampling was confined to blood; repertoires within tissues likely differ. In contrast to clonotypes shared by all four donors, non-shared clonotypes had lower generation probabilities.

The CD4+ fraction was divided into a CD45RA+ naive subset and a CD45RA-negative memory subset. The method was immunoSEQ multiplex PCR; TCRdb's version includes in-frame clones alone and lacks a portion of them. The sample lists 2.5 million or so clones, just over 90% occurring once. With regard to this clone: Its matching antigen is unknown.

From germline, CDR1 is LGHNA and CDR2 YSLEER. CDR3 length equals 20 residues. V lost 0 bases, J lost 0 bases, and 21 bases lay in between. The genes are TRBV4-3 and TRBJ2-1; D is perhaps TRBD1 (6 bases). The sequence came from a young man in good health. Sequenced material: naive CD4+ T cells sorted from blood. Subset reported: CD45RA+ positively selected. The CDR3 loop reads CASSQDRRRGFSGSYNEQFF. As DNA, the CDR3 is TGCGCCAGCAGCCAAGATAGGCGAAGGGGGTTCTCCGGCTCCTACAATGAGCAGTTCTTC.